One sample yielded the 19 T cell receptor beta chains listed below, sequenced in a study of cytomegalovirus exposure and HLA in healthy donors. The study ran its PCR with 60 Vbeta and 13 Jbeta primers. Data came from immunoSEQ multiplex PCR; TCRdb stores just in-frame clones and leaves some out. The table has over 200,000 clones, more than 70% seen once. The sequenced sample consisted of PBMCs. The receptors were sampled from a human donor in good health.

The chain combines TRBV5-6 with TRBJ2-5; 9 bases are shared with TRBD2. The J call may be incorrect, as the DNA end agrees better with TRBJ2-7. Germline CDR1 reads SGHDT; CDR2 reads YYEEEE. CDR3 length: 18 residues. The CDR3 bases are TGTGCCAGCAGCAGTCCAGGCGCTAGCGGGAATACCCGCTACGAGCAGTACTTC. Protein: CASSSPGASGNTRYEQYF.

This clone was observed a single time. The chain is built from TRBV7-6 and TRBJ2-2, with TRBD2 matching over 7 bases. Germline V gene lookup returns CDR1 SGHVS and CDR2 FNYEAQ. Trimming removed 1 base from V and 1 base from J; junction bases left unmatched: 9. This CDR3 has 18 amino acids. CDR3 bases: TGTGCCAGCAGCTTAGGGTTCACAGGACTAGTGAACACCGGGGAGCTGTTTTTT. Translating it yields CASSLGFTGLVNTGELFF.

The V gene is TRBV7-8, the J gene TRBJ1-1; D remains ambiguous. Germline V gene data show CDR1 as SGHVS and CDR2 as FQNEAQ. This CDR3 comprises 16 residues. V gave up 0 bases and J gave up 1 base, with 12 bases separating them. DNA of the CDR3: TGTGCCAGCAGCTTAGCGTCGCTAGGAGGGAACACTGAAGCTTTCTTT. This gives the protein CASSLASLGGNTEAFF.

V and J are TRBV9 and TRBJ2-7, with a tentative D call TRBD1 (5 bases). Germline V CDR1 and CDR2: SGDLS, YYNGEE. The CDR3 contains 14 residues. Trimming removed 4 bases from V and 0 bases from J, with 11 bases in between. The CDR3 DNA sequence: TGTGCCAGCAGCAGGCAGACAGCCTCCTACGAGCAGTACTTC. Protein sequence: CASSRQTASYEQYF.

This chain links TRBV19 with TRBJ2-7, with 10 bases lining up with TRBD2. V lost 5 bases, J lost 6 bases, and 19 bases stayed unmatched. CDR1 and CDR2 (germline): LNHDA, SQIVND (reference sequence). CDR3 size: 18 residues. CDR3 sequence reads: CASSGDRPYSGRTIEQYF. The CDR3 DNA reads as TGTGCCAGTAGTGGAGACAGGCCATATAGCGGGAGGACCATCGAGCAGTACTTC.

This chain links TRBV11-2 with TRBJ1-4; 7 nucleotides line up with TRBD1. V dropped 1 base and J dropped 7; count of bases not matched to a gene: 6. Germline assignment: CDR1 SGHAT and CDR2 FQNNGV. The CDR3 covers 15 residues. CDR3 loop: CASSLASYRGEKLFF. CDR3 sequence (DNA): TGTGCCAGCAGCTTAGCGTCGTACAGGGGTGAAAAACTGTTTTTT.

This sequence joins TRBV11-2 and TRBJ2-7; 7 bases fit TRBD2. From germline, CDR1 is SGHAT and CDR2 FQNNGV. Germline trimming cut 5 bases from V and 5 bases from J; bases unmatched to any gene: 12. The CDR3 totals 15 residues. The CDR3 sequence is CASSLSWEGKDEQYF. The CDR3, as DNA: TGTGCCAGCAGCCTTAGCTGGGAGGGCAAAGACGAGCAGTACTTC.

This sequence joins TRBV14 and TRBJ2-5; 7 bases are shared with TRBD2. CDR1 and CDR2 from the germline V gene are SGHDN and FVKESK. This CDR3 has 17 residues. Trimming removed 0 bases from V and 5 bases from J; junction bases left unmatched: 12. CDR3 sequence (DNA): TGTGCCAGCAGCCAAGATACTCTGTGGCGGGAGCTGGAGACCCAGTACTTC. Encoded protein: CASSQDTLWRELETQYF.

This chain uses TRBV7-2 with TRBJ1-3; D may be TRBD1 (6 bases). The V end was cut by 2 bases, the J end by 3 bases, with 11 bases between. The CDR3 has 15 amino acids. Germline lookup yields CDR1 SGHTA and CDR2 FQGNSA. In DNA, the CDR3 is TGTGCCAGCAGCTTACAGGGGCGAGGTGGAAACACCATATATTTT. This sequence encodes CASSLQGRGGNTIYF.

This clone occurred a few times. CDR3 sequence reads: CASSPRQGTEAFF. The CDR3, as DNA: TGTGCCAGCTCACCACGGCAGGGCACTGAAGCTTTCTTT. The chain recombines TRBV18 with TRBJ1-1; D perhaps matches TRBD1 (5 bases). Deletions cut 1 base from V and 4 bases from J, with 7 bases between. The CDR3 is made up of 13 amino acids. CDR1 is KGHSH and CDR2 is LQKENI in the germline V gene.

The chain couples TRBV2 to TRBJ2-3, with D perhaps TRBD2 (6 bases). V lost 5 bases to trimming and J lost 6 bases, with 9 bases between them. Germline CDR1 is SNHLY and CDR2 is FYNNEI. The CDR3 contains 12 residues. The CDR3 sequence is CASSPGSDTQYF. The CDR3 DNA sequence: TGTGCCAGCAGTCCCGGGAGCGATACGCAGTATTTT.

This clone was counted between two and nine times. The rearrangement joins TRBV6-5 to TRBJ2-7, with D possibly being TRBD2 (5 bases). Trimming shortened V by 2 bases and J by 2 bases, and 13 bases separated the two germline ends. Germline CDR1 is MNHEY and CDR2 is SVGAGI. CDR3 length: 15 residues. The CDR3 coding sequence is TGTGCCAGCAGTTACCGTGAGGGTTTCACCTACGAGCAGTACTTC. This codes for CASSYREGFTYEQYF.

This chain joins TRBV7-3 and TRBJ2-7; D call uncertain. The ends were cut back, 5 bases at V and 4 bases at J, with 6 bases in the middle. The CDR3 loop spans 11 amino acids. The germline V gene encodes CDR1 SGHTA and CDR2 FQGTGA. In DNA, the CDR3 is TGTGCCAGCAGCCCTTTATACGAGCAGTACTTC. Protein: CASSPLYEQYF. Complete variable domain (other parts from reference TRBV7-3 and TRBJ2-7): GAGVSQTPSNKVTEKGKYVELRCDPISGHTALYWYRQSLGQGPEFLIYFQGTGAADDSGLPNDRFFAVRPEGSVSTLKIQRTERGDSAVYLCASSPLYEQYFGPGTRLTVT.

The chain carries TRBV27 and TRBJ2-7, with a possible D match to TRBD1 (6 bases). The CDR3 loop spans 15 amino acids. Germline V gene data show CDR1 as MNHEY and CDR2 as SMNVEV (reference sequence). The V end was cut by 7 bases, the J end by 2 bases, with 18 bases between. CDR3 sequence: CASKRETGEAYEQYF. The CDR3 DNA reads TGTGCCAGCAAAAGGGAGACAGGAGAAGCCTACGAGCAGTACTTC.

This chain connects TRBV2 to TRBJ1-5, with 9 bases fitting TRBD1. The CDR3 is 19 amino acids. J was trimmed by 4 bases and V by 5 bases; bases with no gene match: 18. Germline CDR1 is SNHLY and CDR2 is FYNNEI. CDR3 coding DNA: TGTGCCAGCAGTCCACCACCGGGACAGGGATTCGAATGGAATCAGCCCCAGCATTTT. Its translation is CASSPPPGQGFEWNQPQHF.

This sequence joins TRBV7-3 and TRBJ2-1, with TRBD2 as a possible D gene (5 bases). Trimming took off 2 bases at V and 9 bases at J, with 8 bases between the two ends. Per germline, CDR1 SGHTA and CDR2 FQGTGA. The CDR3 loop spans 12 amino acids. CDR3 DNA: TGTGCCAGCAGCTTAGAGGGTTTTGAGCAGTTCTTC. Translated, it gives CASSLEGFEQFF.

V and J are TRBV7-9 and TRBJ2-3; possibly TRBD2 for D (5 bases). Germline CDR1 is SEHNR and CDR2 is FQNEAQ (reference sequence). This CDR3 is built from 16 residues. V lost 5 bases to trimming and J lost 1 base, with 16 bases between them. The CDR3 DNA sequence: TGTGCCAGCAGCACTCGGCTAGCCGTTCGCACAGATACGCAGTATTTT. Protein: CASSTRLAVRTDTQYF.

This chain connects TRBV5-1 to TRBJ2-3; 7 bases are a match to TRBD2. This CDR3 region has 14 residues. Germline V gives CDR1 SGHRS, CDR2 YFSETQ. V lost 7 bases, J lost 2 bases, and 7 bases stayed unmatched. CDR3 amino acids: CASQDGGTTDTQYF. The CDR3 DNA reads as TGCGCCAGCCAGGACGGGGGGACCACAGATACGCAGTATTTT.

The rearrangement joins TRBV7-2 to TRBJ2-2; TRBD2 agrees at 7 bases. V gave up 5 bases and J gave up 5 bases; unmatched junction bases: 11. CDR1 SGHTA and CDR2 FQGNSA come from the germline V gene. This CDR3 is 16 amino acids long. The CDR3 DNA is TGTGCCAGCAGCCCTGGTGGGAAGGGAGGGACCGGGGAGCTGTTTTTT. This codes for CASSPGGKGGTGELFF.